This entry lists 17 T cell receptor beta chains sequenced from one sample in a study of T cell responses to AZD1222 COVID-19 vaccine. Clones were read by immunoSEQ multiplex PCR, and TCRdb kept only the in-frame ones, dropping some. The data contain around 84,000 clones, about 90% of them seen just once; the ten biggest clones take up under 7.5%. Source: peripheral blood, taken on day 0 of MenACWY control vaccination. These receptors came from an adult in good health.

V is TRBV28 and J is TRBJ2-7; 7 nucleotides align to TRBD1. From germline, CDR1 is MDHEN and CDR2 SYDVKM. V shed 5 bases and J 2 bases; nucleotides not matched to a gene: 9. The CDR3 length is 15 residues. CDR3 residues: CASSAPGTVTYEQYF. The CDR3 DNA is TGTGCCAGCAGTGCGCCCGGGACAGTTACCTACGAGCAGTACTTC.

V and J are TRBV20-1 and TRBJ2-1, with D possibly TRBD1 on 5 matching bases. The germline gives CDR1 DFQATT, CDR2 SNEGSKA (reference sequence). V dropped 3 bases and J dropped 12 bases, with 9 bases sitting between them. The CDR3 is made up of 10 amino acids. In DNA form, the CDR3 reads TGCAGTGCTAGGGACACTCGGCAGTTCTTC. This gives the protein CSARDTRQFF.

This clone was observed a few times. The J gene is TRBJ2-2, the V gene TRBV7-8; TRBD1 aligns across 7 bases. CDR3 length equals 14 residues. Germline CDR1 is SGHVS and CDR2 is FQNEAQ. With V trimmed by 6 bases and J by 4 bases, 5 bases remained unmatched. Written as DNA, the CDR3 is TGTGCCAGCAGTCCAGACAGGGTCACCGGGGAGCTGTTTTTT. This sequence encodes CASSPDRVTGELFF.

The chain carries TRBV4-3 and TRBJ1-3; no firm D call. This CDR3 comprises 17 residues. Germline lookup yields CDR1 LGHNA and CDR2 YSLEER. V gave up 0 bases and J gave up 0 bases, with 12 bases separating them. CDR3 nucleotides: TGCGCCAGCAGCCAAGATTGGGGAGGGTACTCTGGAAACACCATATATTTT. Translation gives CASSQDWGGYSGNTIYF.

The J gene is TRBJ2-2, the V gene TRBV28, with a weak D call TRBD2 (5 bases). This CDR3 is built from 13 residues. Germline V gene data show CDR1 as MDHEN and CDR2 as SYDVKM. The CDR3 region is CGVVEGHTGELFF. The CDR3 DNA follows: TGTGGCGTTGTTGAGGGCCACACCGGGGAGCTGTTTTTT.

The chain links TRBV3-1 (or the pseudogene TRBV3-2) to TRBJ2-2; 12 bases line up with TRBD2. With V trimmed by 0 bases and J by 0 bases, 5 bases remained unmatched. Germline CDR1 is LGHDT and CDR2 is YNNKEL (reference sequence). The CDR3 extends over 19 amino acids. The CDR3 nucleotides are TGTGCCAGCAGCCAAGACGCTAGCGGGAGGGCCGCGAACACCGGGGAGCTGTTTTTT. Its protein product is CASSQDASGRAANTGELFF.

The V gene is TRBV10-1, the J gene TRBJ1-4; D ambiguous. This CDR3 has 14 amino acids. The germline CDR1 and CDR2 sequences are WNHNN and SYGVQD (reference sequence). The V and J ends lost 5 bases and 4 bases respectively, with 11 bases between them. CDR3 bases: TGCGCCAGCAGTAGACCCGGGGTTAATGAAAAACTGTTTTTT. Protein product: CASSRPGVNEKLFF.

This sequence joins TRBV21-1 and TRBJ1-5; the D call TRBD1 from the table was never checked on the DNA. TRBV21-1 is assigned pseudogene status. The CDR3 loop spans 22 amino acids. The CDR3 nucleotides read TGTGCCAGCAGCAAACCCAACGCCTCCCCGGGACAGGGCCTCACGGAAAATCAGCCCCAGCATTTT. Protein: CASSKPNASPGQGLTENQPQHF.

The rearrangement links TRBV6-2 or TRBV6-3 to TRBJ2-6; D gene uncertain. The ends were cut back, 6 bases at V and 2 bases at J, with 11 bases in the middle. The CDR3 is 15 residues long. The V gene's germline CDR1 is MNHEY and CDR2 SVGEGT. CDR3 amino acids: CASSMGGAGANVLTF. The CDR3 DNA reads TGTGCCAGCAGCATGGGTGGCGCTGGGGCCAACGTCCTGACTTTC.

The chain joins TRBV9 to TRBJ1-6, with a tentative D call TRBD1 (6 bases). V lost 3 bases to trimming and J lost 0 bases, with 10 bases between them. Germline V CDR1 and CDR2: SGDLS, YYNGEE. The CDR3 length is 16 residues. CDR3: CASSERGSSYNSPLHF. The CDR3 DNA follows: TGTGCCAGCAGCGAGAGGGGGAGCTCCTATAATTCACCCCTCCACTTT. Variable domain in full (rest from reference TRBV9 and TRBJ1-6): DSGVTQTPKHLITATGQRVTLRCSPRSGDLSVYWYQQSLDQGLQFLIQYYNGEERAKGNILERFSAQQFPDLHSELNLSSLELGDSALYFCASSERGSSYNSPLHFGNGTRLTVT.

The chain combines TRBV5-1 with TRBJ1-5; D is undetermined. Germline loops: CDR1 SGHRS, CDR2 YFSETQ. Trimming removed 1 base at V and 4 bases at J, with 9 bases between. This CDR3 region has 14 residues. CDR3 in amino acids: CASSLFPGNQPQHF. The CDR3 DNA sequence: TGCGCCAGCAGCTTGTTTCCCGGGAATCAGCCCCAGCATTTT. The full variable domain, its missing parts supplied by reference TRBV5-1 and TRBJ1-5, is KAGVTQTPRYLIKTRGQQVTLSCSPISGHRSVSWYQQTPGQGLQFLFEYFSETQRNKGNFPGRFSGRQFSNSRSEMNVSTLELGDSALYLCASSLFPGNQPQHFGDGTRLSIL.

The V gene is TRBV19, the J gene TRBJ1-4; the match to TRBD1 covers 10 bases. Germline lookup yields CDR1 LNHDA and CDR2 SQIVND (reference sequence). The V segment lost 6 bases and the J segment 6 bases; nucleotides outside the gene matches: 4. The CDR3 runs 14 residues. CDR3 in DNA: TGTGCCAGTAGCCCAGGGACAGGGGATGAAAAACTGTTTTTT. Its protein product is CASSPGTGDEKLFF.

This sequence joins TRBV18 and TRBJ2-3; the D is unclear. The CDR3 runs to 13 residues. CDR1 is KGHSH and CDR2 is LQKENI in the germline V gene. Trimming took 5 bases from V and 1 from J, leaving 7 bases between them. This CDR3 reads CASSSDGTDTQYF. CDR3 in DNA: TGTGCCAGCTCATCAGATGGCACAGATACGCAGTATTTT.

CDR3 sequence: CASSPGQGTIDEQFF. In DNA form, the CDR3 reads TGCGCCAGCAGCCCGGGACAGGGGACAATAGATGAGCAGTTCTTC. The chain couples TRBV5-1 to TRBJ2-1; 10 bases are a match to TRBD1. The length of the CDR3 is 15 residues. V lost 4 bases, J lost 8 bases, and 9 bases stayed unmatched. Per the germline V gene, CDR1 is SGHRS and CDR2 is YFSETQ.

The chain uses TRBV5-1 and TRBJ2-3, with 8 bases matching TRBD1. The V segment lost 4 bases and the J segment 4 bases; nucleotides outside the gene matches: 8. CDR1 is SGHRS, CDR2 YFSETQ, per germline. The CDR3 is 15 residues long. The CDR3 reads CASSQGQVEADTQYF. CDR3 DNA: TGCGCCAGCAGCCAGGGACAGGTGGAGGCAGATACGCAGTATTTT.

The chain is built from TRBV9 and TRBJ1-2; tentative D call: TRBD1 (5 bases). Between the trimmed V and J ends, which lost 2 bases and 8 bases, there was a span of 16 bases. Germline V lookup: CDR1 SGDLS, CDR2 YYNGEE. This CDR3 has 14 residues. DNA for the CDR3: TGTGCCAGCAGCGTGGACACCAATCTGCTCGGCTACACCTTC. Translation gives CASSVDTNLLGYTF.

CDR3 sequence (DNA): TGTGCCAGCAGCCGAGAACAGGGGCAGAACACTGAAGCTTTCTTT. This gives the protein CASSREQGQNTEAFF. V is TRBV6-5 and J is TRBJ1-1; 7 bases line up with TRBD1. The CDR3 has 15 amino acids. J gave up 1 base and V 6 bases, and 8 bases lay outside the gene matches. Germline V gene data show CDR1 as MNHEY and CDR2 as SVGAGI.